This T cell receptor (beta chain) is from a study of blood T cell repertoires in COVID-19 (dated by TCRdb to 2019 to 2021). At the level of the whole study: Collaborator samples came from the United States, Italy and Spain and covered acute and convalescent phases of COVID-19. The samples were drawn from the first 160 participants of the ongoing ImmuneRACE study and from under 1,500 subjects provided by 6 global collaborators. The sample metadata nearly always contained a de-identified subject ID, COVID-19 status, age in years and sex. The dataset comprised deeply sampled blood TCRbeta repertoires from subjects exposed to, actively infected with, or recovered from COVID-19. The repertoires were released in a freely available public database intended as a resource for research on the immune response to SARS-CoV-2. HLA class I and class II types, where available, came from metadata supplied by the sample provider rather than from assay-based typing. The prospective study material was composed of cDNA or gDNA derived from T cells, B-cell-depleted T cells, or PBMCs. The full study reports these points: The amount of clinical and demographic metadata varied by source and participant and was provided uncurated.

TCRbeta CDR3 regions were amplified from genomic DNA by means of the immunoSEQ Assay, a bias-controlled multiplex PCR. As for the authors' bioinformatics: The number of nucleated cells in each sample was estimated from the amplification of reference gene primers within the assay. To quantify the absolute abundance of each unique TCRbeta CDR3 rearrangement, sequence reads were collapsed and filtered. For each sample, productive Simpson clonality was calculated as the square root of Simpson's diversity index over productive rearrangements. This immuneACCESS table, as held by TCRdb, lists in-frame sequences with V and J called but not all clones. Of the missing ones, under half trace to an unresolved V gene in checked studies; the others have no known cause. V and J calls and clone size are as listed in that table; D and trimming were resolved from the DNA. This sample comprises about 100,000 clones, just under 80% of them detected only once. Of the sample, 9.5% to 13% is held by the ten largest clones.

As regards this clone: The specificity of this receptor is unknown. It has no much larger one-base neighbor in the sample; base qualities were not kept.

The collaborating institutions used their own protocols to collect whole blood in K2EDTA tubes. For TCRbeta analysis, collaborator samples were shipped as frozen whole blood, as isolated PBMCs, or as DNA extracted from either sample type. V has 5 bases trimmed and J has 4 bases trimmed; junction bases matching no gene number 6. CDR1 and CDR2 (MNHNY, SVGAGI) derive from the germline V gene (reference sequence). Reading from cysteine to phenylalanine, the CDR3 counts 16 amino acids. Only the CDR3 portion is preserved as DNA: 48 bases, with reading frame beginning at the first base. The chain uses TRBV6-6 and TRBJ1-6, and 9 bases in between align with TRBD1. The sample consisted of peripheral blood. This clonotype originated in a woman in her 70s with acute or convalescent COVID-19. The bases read TGTGCCAGCAGTAATCCGGGACAGGGATATAATTCACCCCTCCACTTT. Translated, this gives CASSNPGQGYNSPLHF.